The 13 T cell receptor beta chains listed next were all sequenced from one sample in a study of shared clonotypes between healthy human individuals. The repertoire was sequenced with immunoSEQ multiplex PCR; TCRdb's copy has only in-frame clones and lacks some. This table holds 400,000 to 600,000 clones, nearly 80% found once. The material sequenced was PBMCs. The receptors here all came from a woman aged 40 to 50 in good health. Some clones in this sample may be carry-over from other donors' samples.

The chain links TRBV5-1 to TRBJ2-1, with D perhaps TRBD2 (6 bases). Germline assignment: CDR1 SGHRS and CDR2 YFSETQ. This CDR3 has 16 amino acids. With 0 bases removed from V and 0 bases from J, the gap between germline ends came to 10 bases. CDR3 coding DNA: TGCGCCAGCAGCTTGGATGTTAGCGGCTCCTACAATGAGCAGTTCTTC. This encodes CASSLDVSGSYNEQFF.

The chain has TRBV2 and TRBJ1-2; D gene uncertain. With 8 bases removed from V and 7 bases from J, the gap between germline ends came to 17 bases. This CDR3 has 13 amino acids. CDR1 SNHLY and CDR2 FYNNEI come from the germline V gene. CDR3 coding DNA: TGTGCCAGCGGTGTTTCTGAGTTTGGTGGCTACACCTTC. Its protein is CASGVSEFGGYTF.

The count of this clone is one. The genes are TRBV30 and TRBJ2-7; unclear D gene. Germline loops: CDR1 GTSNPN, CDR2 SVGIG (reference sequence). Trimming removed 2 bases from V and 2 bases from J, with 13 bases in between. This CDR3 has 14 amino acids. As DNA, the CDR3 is TGTGCCTGGAGTAGGAGATGGCCTCCCTACGAGCAGTACTTC. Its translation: CAWSRRWPPYEQYF.

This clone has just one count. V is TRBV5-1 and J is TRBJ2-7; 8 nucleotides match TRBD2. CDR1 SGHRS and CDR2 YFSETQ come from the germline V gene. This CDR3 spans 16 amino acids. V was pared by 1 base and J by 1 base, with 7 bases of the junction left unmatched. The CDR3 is CASSLILAGGSYEQYF. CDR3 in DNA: TGCGCCAGCAGCTTGATCCTAGCGGGCGGATCCTACGAGCAGTACTTC.

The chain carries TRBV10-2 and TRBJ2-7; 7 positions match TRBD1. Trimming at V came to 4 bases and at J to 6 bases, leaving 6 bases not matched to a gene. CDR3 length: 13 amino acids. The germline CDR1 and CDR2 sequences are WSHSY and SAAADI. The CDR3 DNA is TGCGCCAGCAGTGGAACAGGGGTGGGCGAGCAGTACTTC. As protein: CASSGTGVGEQYF.

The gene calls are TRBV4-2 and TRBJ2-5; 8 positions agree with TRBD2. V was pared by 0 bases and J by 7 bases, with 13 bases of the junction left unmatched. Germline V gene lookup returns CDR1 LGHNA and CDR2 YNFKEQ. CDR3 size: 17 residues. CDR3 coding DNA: TGTGCCAGCAGCCAAGAAATCTTCCTCGGGAGCGGGGGGACCCAGTACTTC. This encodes CASSQEIFLGSGGTQYF.

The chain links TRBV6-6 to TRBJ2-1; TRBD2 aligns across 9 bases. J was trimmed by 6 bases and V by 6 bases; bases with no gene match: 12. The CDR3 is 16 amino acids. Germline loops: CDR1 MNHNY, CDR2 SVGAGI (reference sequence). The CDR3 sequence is CASRPQLAGVFNEQFF. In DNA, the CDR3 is TGTGCCAGCAGGCCCCAATTAGCGGGAGTTTTCAATGAGCAGTTCTTC.

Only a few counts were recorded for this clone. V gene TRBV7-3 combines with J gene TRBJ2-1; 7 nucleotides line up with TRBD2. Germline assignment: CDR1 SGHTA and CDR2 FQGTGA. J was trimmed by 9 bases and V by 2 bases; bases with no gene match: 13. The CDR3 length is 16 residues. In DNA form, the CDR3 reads TGTGCCAGCAGCTTAGCGGGGGACTCACGGCTGGGTGAGCAGTTCTTC. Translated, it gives CASSLAGDSRLGEQFF.

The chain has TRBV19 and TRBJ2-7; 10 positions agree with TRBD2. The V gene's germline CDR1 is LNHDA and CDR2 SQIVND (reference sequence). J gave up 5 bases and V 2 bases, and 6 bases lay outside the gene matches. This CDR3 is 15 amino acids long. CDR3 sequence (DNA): TGTGCCAGTAGTATAAGTCTAGCGGGAGCCCACGAGCAGTACTTC. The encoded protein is CASSISLAGAHEQYF.

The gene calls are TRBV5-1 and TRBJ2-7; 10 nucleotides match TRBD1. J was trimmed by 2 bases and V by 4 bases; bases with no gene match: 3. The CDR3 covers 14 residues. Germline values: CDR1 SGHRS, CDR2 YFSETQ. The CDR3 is CASSKGQGPYEQYF. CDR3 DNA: TGCGCCAGCAGCAAGGGACAGGGGCCCTACGAGCAGTACTTC.

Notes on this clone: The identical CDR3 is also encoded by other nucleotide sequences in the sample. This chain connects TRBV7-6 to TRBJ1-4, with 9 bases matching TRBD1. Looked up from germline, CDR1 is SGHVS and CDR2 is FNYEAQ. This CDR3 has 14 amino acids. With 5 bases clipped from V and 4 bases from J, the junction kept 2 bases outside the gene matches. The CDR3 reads CASSPTGGNEKLFF. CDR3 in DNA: TGTGCCAGCAGCCCGACAGGGGGTAATGAAAAACTGTTTTTT.

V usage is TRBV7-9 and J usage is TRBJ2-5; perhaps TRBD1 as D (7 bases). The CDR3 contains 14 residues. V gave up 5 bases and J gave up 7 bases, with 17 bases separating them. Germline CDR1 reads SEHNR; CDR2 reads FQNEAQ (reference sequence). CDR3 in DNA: TGTGCCAGCAGCCTGGAGGGGGCGGCCCGGACCCAGTACTTC. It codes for CASSLEGAARTQYF.

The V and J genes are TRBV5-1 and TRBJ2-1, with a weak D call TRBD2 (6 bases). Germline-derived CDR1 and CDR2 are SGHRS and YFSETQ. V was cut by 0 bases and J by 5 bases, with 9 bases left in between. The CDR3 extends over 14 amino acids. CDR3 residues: CASSLALADNEQFF. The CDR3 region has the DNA TGCGCCAGCAGCTTGGCACTAGCAGACAATGAGCAGTTCTTC.